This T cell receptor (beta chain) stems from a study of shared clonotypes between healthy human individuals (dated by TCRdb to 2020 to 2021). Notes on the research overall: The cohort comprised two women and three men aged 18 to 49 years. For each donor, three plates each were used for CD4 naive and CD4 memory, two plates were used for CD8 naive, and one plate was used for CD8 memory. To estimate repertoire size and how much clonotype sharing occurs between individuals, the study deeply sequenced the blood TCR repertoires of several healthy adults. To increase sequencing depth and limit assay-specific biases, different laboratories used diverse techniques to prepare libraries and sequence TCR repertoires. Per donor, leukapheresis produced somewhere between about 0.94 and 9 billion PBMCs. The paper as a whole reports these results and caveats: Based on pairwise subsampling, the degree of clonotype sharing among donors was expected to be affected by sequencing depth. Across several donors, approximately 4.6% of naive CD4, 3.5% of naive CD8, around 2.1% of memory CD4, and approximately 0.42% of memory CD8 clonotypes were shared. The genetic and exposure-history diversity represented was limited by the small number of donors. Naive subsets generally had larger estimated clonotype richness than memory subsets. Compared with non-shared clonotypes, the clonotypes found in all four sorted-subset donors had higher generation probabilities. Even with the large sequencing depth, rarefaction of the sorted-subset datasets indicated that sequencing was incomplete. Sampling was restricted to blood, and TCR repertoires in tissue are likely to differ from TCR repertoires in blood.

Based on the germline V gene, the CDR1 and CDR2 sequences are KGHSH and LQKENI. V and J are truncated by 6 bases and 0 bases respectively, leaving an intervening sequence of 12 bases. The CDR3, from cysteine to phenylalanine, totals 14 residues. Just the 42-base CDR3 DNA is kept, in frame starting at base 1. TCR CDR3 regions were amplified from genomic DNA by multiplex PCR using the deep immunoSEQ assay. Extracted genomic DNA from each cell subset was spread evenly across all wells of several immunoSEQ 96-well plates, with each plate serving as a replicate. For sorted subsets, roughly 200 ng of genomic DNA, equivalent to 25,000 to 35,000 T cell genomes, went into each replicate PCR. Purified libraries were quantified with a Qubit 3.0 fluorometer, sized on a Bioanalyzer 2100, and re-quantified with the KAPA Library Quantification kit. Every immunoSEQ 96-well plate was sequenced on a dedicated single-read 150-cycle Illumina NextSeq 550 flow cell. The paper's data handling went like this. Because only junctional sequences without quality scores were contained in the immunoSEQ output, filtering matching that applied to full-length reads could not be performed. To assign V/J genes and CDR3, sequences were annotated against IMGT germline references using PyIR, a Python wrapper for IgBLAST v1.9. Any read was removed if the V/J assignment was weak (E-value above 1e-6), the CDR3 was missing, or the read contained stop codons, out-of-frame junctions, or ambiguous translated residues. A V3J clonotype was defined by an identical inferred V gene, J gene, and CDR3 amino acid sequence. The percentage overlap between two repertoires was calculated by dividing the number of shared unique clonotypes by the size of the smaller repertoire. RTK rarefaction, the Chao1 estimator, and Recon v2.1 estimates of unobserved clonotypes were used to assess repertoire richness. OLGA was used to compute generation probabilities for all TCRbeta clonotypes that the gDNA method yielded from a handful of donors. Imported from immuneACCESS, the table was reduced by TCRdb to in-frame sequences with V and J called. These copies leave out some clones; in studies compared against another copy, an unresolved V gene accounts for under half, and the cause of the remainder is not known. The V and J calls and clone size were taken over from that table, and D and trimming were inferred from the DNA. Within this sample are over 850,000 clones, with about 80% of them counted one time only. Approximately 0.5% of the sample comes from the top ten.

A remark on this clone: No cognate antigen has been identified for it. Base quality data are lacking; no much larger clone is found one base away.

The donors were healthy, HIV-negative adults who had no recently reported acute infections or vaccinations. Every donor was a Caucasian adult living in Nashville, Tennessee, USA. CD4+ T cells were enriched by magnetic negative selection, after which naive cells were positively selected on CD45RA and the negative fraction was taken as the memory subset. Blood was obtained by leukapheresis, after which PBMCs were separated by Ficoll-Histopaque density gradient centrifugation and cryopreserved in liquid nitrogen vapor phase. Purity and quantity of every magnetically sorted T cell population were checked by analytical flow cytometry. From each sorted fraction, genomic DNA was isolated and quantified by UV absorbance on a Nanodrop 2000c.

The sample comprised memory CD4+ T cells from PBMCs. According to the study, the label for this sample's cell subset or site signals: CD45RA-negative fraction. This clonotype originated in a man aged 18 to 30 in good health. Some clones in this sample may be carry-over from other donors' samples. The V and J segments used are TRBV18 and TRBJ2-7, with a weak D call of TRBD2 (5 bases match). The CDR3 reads CASSPRGRSYEQYF. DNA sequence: TGTGCCAGCTCGCCCCGCGGGCGCTCCTACGAGCAGTACTTC.